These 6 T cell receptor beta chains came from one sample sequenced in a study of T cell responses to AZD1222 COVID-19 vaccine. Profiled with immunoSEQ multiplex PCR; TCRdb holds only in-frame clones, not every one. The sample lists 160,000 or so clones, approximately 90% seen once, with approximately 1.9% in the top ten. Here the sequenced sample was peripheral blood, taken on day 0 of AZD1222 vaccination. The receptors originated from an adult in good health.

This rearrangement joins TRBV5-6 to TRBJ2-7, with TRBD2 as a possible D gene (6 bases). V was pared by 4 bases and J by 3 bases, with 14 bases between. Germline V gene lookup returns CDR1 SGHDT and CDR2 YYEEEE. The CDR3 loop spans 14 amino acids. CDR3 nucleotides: TGTGCCAGCAGCCTCGGGACTCCCAACTACGAGCAGTACTTC. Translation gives CASSLGTPNYEQYF. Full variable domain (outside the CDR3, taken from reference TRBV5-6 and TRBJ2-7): DAGVTQSPTHLIKTRGQQVTLRCSPKSGHDTVSWYQQALGQGPQFIFQYYEEEERQRGNFPDRFSGHQFPNYSSELNVNALLLGDSALYLCASSLGTPNYEQYFGPGTRLTVT.

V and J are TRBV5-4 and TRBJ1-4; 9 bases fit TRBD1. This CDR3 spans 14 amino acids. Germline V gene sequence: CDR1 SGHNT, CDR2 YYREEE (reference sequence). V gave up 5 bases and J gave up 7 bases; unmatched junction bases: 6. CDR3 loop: CASSLTGGGEKLFF. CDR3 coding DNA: TGTGCCAGCAGTCTGACAGGGGGAGGTGAAAAACTGTTTTTT.

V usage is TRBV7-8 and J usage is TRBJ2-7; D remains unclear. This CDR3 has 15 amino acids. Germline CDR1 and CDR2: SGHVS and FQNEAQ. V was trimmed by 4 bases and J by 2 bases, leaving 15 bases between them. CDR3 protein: CASSWPSDGTYEQYF. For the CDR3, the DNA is TGTGCCAGCAGCTGGCCATCGGACGGCACCTACGAGCAGTACTTC. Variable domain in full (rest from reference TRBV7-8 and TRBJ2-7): GAGVSQSPRYKVAKRGQDVALRCDPISGHVSLFWYQQALGQGPEFLTYFQNEAQLDKSGLPSDRFFAERPEGSVSTLKIQRTQQEDSAVYLCASSWPSDGTYEQYFGPGTRLTVT.

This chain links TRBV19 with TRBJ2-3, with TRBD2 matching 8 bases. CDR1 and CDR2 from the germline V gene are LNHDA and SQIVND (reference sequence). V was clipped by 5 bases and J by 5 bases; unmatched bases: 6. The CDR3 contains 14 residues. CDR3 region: CASSPGGGLDTQYF. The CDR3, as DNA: TGTGCCAGTAGTCCCGGGGGGGGGTTAGATACGCAGTATTTT.

The CDR3 region has the DNA TGTGCCAGCAGCTCCTCCGGGATGACTTCCTCTGGGGCCAACGTCCTGACTTTC. This translates into CASSSSGMTSSGANVLTF. The chain employs TRBV7-2 and TRBJ2-6, with D maybe TRBD2 (5 bases). Germline CDR1 and CDR2: SGHTA and FQGNSA. The CDR3 is 18 residues long. The germline V and J ends were trimmed by 4 bases and 0 bases, with 16 bases remaining between them.

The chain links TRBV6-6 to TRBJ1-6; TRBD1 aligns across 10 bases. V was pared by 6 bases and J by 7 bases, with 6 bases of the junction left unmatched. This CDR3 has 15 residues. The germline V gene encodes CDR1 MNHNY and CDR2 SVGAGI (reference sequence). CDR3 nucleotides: TGTGCCAGCAGCCGGGACAGGGGTTGGAATTCACCCCTCCACTTT. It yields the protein CASSRDRGWNSPLHF.